This TCR beta chain stems from a study of cytomegalovirus exposure and HLA in healthy donors. General study findings and limits: Earlier analysis looked at TCR beta V segments, and most were productive about 87% or about 30% of the time. From TCR beta sequences, most subjects' HLA-A and HLA-B alleles were reportedly predicted accurately.

A multiplex PCR was run with 60 Vbeta primers and 13 Jbeta primers. Some clones are missing from TCRdb's copy, which holds only in-frame ones; the method was immunoSEQ multiplex PCR. The sample consists of some 100,000 clones, about 68% of them appearing once. This CDR3 comprises 16 residues. Trimming removed 1 base at V and 6 bases at J, with 13 bases between. Germline V gene sequence: CDR1 MNHEY, CDR2 SVGAGI. Regarding this clone: Its antigen is as yet unknown.

This clonotype originated in a male donor in good health and CMV-seropositive. The genes are TRBV6-5 and TRBJ1-6, with D tentatively TRBD1 (6 bases). What was sequenced was PBMCs. CDR3 bases: TGTGCCAGCAGTTACTGGACAGAGAGACTTAATTCACCCCTCCACTTT. This gives the protein CASSYWTERLNSPLHF.